The clone carrying this TCR beta chain appeared once. The CDR3 consists of 14 residues. Trimming stripped 2 bases from V and 5 bases from J, with 10 bases between. The germline V gene has CDR1 MNHEY and CDR2 SVGAGI. The data originate from a study of blood T cell repertoires in COVID-19. Study-wide context: Both acute and convalescent COVID-19 samples were obtained from the United States, Italy and Spain. PBMCs, B-cell-depleted T cells, or T cells were the source of the cDNA or gDNA that made up the material.

Participants had their cohort set by participant-reported clinical history. Original data processing: Reference gene primer amplification gave nucleated cell count estimates. Libraries were prepared by immunoSEQ multiplex PCR; TCRdb keeps only in-frame clonotypes and omits some of them. V and J calls and clone size follow that table, whereas D and trimming were derived from the DNA. The sample consists of about 200,000 clones, approximately 89% of them appearing once. The clonotype originates from a woman aged 30 to 39 with acute COVID-19. Sequenced material: PBMCs or T cells enriched from blood (not recorded which). This chain connects TRBV6-5 to TRBJ1-5; D uncertain. The CDR3 region is CASSYGRLDQPQHF. CDR3 in DNA: TGTGCCAGCAGTTACGGCAGGTTAGATCAGCCCCAGCATTTT.